There are a few counts of the clone carrying this TCR beta chain. Individuals drawn from 24 US areas were about 18 to 89 years old. A PCR-confirmed or clinician-diagnosed COVID-19 case had contacted exposed participants within 2 weeks of entry. This sample is drawn from a study of blood T cell repertoires in COVID-19. Per the authors' pipeline: Reference gene primers were amplified, and this amplification served to estimate nucleated cell counts. Profiled with immunoSEQ multiplex PCR; TCRdb holds only in-frame clones, not every one. That table is the source of V, J and clone size, and D and trimming were worked out from the DNA. The sample comprises 200,000 to 250,000 clones, more than 80% of which are singletons, and over 0.85% rests with the top ten. Germline CDR1 MDHEN, CDR2 SYDVKM. The CDR3 consists of 15 residues. The ends lost 3 bases at V and 2 bases at J; junction bases unmatched: 4.

The rearrangement uses TRBV28 and TRBJ1-5; 7 bases align to TRBD1. The sample comprised PBMCs or T cells enriched from blood (not recorded which). The clonotype originates from a man in his fifties or sixties who had been exposed to COVID-19. The CDR3 sequence: CASSFRTGGNQPQHF. The CDR3 bases are TGTGCCAGCAGTTTTCGGACAGGCGGCAATCAGCCCCAGCATTTT. Based on the CDR3 plus reference TRBV28 and TRBJ1-5, the full variable domain is DVKVTQSSRYLVKRTGEKVFLECVQDMDHENMFWYRQDPGLGLRLIYFSYDVKMKEKGDIPEGYSVSREKKERFSLILESASTNQTSMYLCASSFRTGGNQPQHFGDGTRLSIL.